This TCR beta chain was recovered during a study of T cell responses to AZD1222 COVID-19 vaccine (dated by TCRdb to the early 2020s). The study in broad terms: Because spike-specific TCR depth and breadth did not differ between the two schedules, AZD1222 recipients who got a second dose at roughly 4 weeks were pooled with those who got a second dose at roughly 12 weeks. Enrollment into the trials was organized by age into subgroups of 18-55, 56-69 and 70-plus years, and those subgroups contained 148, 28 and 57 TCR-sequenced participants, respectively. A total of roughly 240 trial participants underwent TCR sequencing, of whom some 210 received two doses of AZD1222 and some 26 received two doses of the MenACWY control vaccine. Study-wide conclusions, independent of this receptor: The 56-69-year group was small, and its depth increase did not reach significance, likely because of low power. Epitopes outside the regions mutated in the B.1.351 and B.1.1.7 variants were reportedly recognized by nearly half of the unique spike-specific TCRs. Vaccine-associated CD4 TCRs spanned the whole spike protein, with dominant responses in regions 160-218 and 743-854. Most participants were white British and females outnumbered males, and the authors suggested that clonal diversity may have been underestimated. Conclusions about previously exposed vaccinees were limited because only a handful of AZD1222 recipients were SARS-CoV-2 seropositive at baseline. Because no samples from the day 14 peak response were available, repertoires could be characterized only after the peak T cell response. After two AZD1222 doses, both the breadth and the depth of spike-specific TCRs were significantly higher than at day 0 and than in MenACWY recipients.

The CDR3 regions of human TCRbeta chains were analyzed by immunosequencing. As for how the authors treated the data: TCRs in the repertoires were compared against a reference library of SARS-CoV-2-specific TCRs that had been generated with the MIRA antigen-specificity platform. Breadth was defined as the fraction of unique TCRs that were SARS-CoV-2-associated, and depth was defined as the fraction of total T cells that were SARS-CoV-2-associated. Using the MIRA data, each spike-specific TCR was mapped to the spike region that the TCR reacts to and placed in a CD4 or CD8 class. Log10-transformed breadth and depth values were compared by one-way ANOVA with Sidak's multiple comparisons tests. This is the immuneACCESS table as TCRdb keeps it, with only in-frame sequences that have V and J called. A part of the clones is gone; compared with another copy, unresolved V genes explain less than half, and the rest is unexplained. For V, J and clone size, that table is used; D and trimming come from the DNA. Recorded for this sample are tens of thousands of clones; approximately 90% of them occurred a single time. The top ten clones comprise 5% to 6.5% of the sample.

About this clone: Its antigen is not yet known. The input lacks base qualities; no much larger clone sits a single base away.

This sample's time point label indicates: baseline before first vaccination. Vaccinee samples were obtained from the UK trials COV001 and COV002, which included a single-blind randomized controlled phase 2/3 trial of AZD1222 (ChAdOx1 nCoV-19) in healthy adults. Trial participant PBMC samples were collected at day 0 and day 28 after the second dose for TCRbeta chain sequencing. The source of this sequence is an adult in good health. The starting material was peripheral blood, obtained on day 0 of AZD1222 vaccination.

The nucleotides are TGTGCCAGCAGTGCGACTAGCGGGAGCCCTGGGGAGCTGTTTTTT. Its translation reads: CASSATSGSPGELFF. Recombination connected TRBV25-1 to TRBJ2-2; a stretch of 12 junction bases matches TRBD2. The CDR3 contains 15 residues, cysteine and phenylalanine counted. Just CDR3 DNA is preserved here, 45 bases in frame from base 1. The germline V gene encodes CDR1 MGHDK and CDR2 SYGVNS. Trimmed from V: 4 bases; trimmed from J: 8 bases; junction bases lacking a gene match: 5.